These T cell receptor beta chains were read from a single sample in a study of T cell repertoires in cytomegalovirus infection. TCRdb reprocessed the reads with MiXCR, giving one entry per CDR3 protein. The repertoire has 480,000 or so distinct CDR3 sequences, approximately 10% of them found once; the top ten carry about a tenth. Sample: PBMCs. The receptors here all came from a human donor in good health (CMV status not recorded). Some clones in this sample may be carry-over from other donors' samples. The CDR3 runs from the conserved cysteine through the conserved F or W. A D gene is named only where the DNA matches it firmly. Clone sizes are given selectively: once, few, many, or a class where the clone is expanded.

j_gene: TRBJ1-5
d_gene: .
v_gene: TRBV27
len: 12
abundance: many
CDR3nt: TGTGCCAGCAGTCAGGGGTTTCAGCCCCAGCATTTT
CDR3aa: CASSQGFQPQHF

j_gene: TRBJ2-5
d_gene: TRBD2
v_gene: TRBV7-3
len: 14
abundance: many
CDR3nt: TGTGCCAGCAGCTCGGCGGGGGGGCCAGAGACCCAGTACTTC
CDR3aa: CASSSAGGPETQYF

j_gene: TRBJ2-7
d_gene: TRBD2
v_gene: TRBV20-1
len: 12
abundance: .
CDR3nt: TGCAGTGGTACGGGGGGGCCTGGGGAGCAGTACTTC
CDR3aa: CSGTGGPGEQYF

j_gene: TRBJ2-1
d_gene: .
v_gene: TRBV10-3
len: 14
abundance: many
CDR3nt: TGTGCCATCAGTCGGGATCCACCCTACAATGAGCAGTTCTTC
CDR3aa: CAISRDPPYNEQFF

j_gene: TRBJ2-1
d_gene: .
v_gene: TRBV2
len: 14
abundance: many
CDR3nt: TGTGCCAGCAGTGAAGCGACGGGGATGGGTGAGCAGTTCTTC
CDR3aa: CASSEATGMGEQFF

j_gene: TRBJ2-3
d_gene: .
v_gene: TRBV19
len: 17
abundance: many
CDR3nt: TGTGCCAGTAGTCCCCTCGGCCGGCGGGTACTTAAGGATACGCAGTATTTT
CDR3aa: CASSPLGRRVLKDTQYF

j_gene: TRBJ2-7
d_gene: .
v_gene: TRBV2
len: 15
abundance: few
CDR3nt: TGTGCCAGCAGCGCGGACAGTCCGGTATCCTACGAGCAGTACTTC
CDR3aa: CASSADSPVSYEQYF

j_gene: TRBJ2-1
d_gene: .
v_gene: TRBV20-1
len: 16
abundance: many
CDR3nt: TGCAGTGCTAGAGATTCACGGCTCTACTCCTACAATGAGCAGTTCTTC
CDR3aa: CSARDSRLYSYNEQFF

j_gene: TRBJ2-7
d_gene: .
v_gene: TRBV6-1
len: 10
abundance: many
CDR3nt: TGTGCCGCGACGGGGATCGAGCAGTACTTC
CDR3aa: CAATGIEQYF

j_gene: TRBJ2-3
d_gene: .
v_gene: TRBV28
len: 13
abundance: few
CDR3nt: TGTGCCACCATCAAATCGCTAGCGGATACGCAGTATTTT
CDR3aa: CATIKSLADTQYF

j_gene: TRBJ1-5
d_gene: TRBD1
v_gene: TRBV12-3/TRBV12-4
len: 16
abundance: .
CDR3nt: TGTGCCAGCAGCTCTACCGGGACAGGGGGCAATCAGCCCCAGCATTTT
CDR3aa: CASSSTGTGGNQPQHF

j_gene: TRBJ1-1
d_gene: .
v_gene: TRBV18
len: 15
abundance: many
CDR3nt: TGTGCCAGCTCATCGAACGGGGGCGAGGGCACTGAAGCTTTCTTT
CDR3aa: CASSSNGGEGTEAFF

j_gene: TRBJ1-1
d_gene: TRBD1
v_gene: TRBV5-1
len: 15
abundance: many
CDR3nt: TGCGCCAGCAGTCGATACAGGGGCCCGAACACTGAAGCTTTCTTT
CDR3aa: CASSRYRGPNTEAFF

j_gene: TRBJ2-7
d_gene: .
v_gene: TRBV12-3/TRBV12-4
len: 15
abundance: few
CDR3nt: TGTGCCAGCAGTTTAGCGCTGGGGGTCTCCTACGAGCAGTACTTC
CDR3aa: CASSLALGVSYEQYF

j_gene: TRBJ1-5
d_gene: .
v_gene: TRBV28
len: 16
abundance: many
CDR3nt: TGTGCCAGCAGCTCAATCGGGGACAAGTACAATCAGCCCCAGCATTTT
CDR3aa: CASSSIGDKYNQPQHF

j_gene: TRBJ2-1
d_gene: TRBD2
v_gene: TRBV7-8
len: 15
abundance: many
CDR3nt: TGTGCCAGCAGCTTAAGGGCTCCTAGCGGTTATGAGCAGTTCTTC
CDR3aa: CASSLRAPSGYEQFF

j_gene: TRBJ1-1
d_gene: .
v_gene: TRBV20-1
len: 13
abundance: many
CDR3nt: TGCAGTGCTCCTACGACACCCGGGACTGAAGCTTTCTTT
CDR3aa: CSAPTTPGTEAFF

j_gene: TRBJ2-1
d_gene: .
v_gene: TRBV3-1
len: 17
abundance: .
CDR3nt: TGTGCCAGCAGCCCCCAGGTGCGGGGTGGCTGGGTCCATGAGCAGTTCTTC
CDR3aa: CASSPQVRGGWVHEQFF

j_gene: TRBJ2-7
d_gene: TRBD2
v_gene: TRBV12-3/TRBV12-4
len: 12
abundance: many
CDR3nt: TGTGCCAGCAGCCCAGCGGGGGGGCCGCAGTACTTC
CDR3aa: CASSPAGGPQYF

j_gene: TRBJ1-1
d_gene: .
v_gene: TRBV19
len: 14
abundance: .
CDR3nt: TGTGCCAGTAGACCCCCGGGGGTAAACACTGAAGCTTTCTTT
CDR3aa: CASRPPGVNTEAFF

j_gene: TRBJ2-3
d_gene: .
v_gene: TRBV7-8
len: 14
abundance: many
CDR3nt: TGTGCCAGCAGCTTAGGCGTCGGCACAGATACGCAGTATTTT
CDR3aa: CASSLGVGTDTQYF

j_gene: TRBJ2-7
d_gene: TRBD1
v_gene: TRBV11-2
len: 13
abundance: many
CDR3nt: TGTGCCAGCAGCCCGGGACAGGGGAAGGAGCAGTACTTC
CDR3aa: CASSPGQGKEQYF

j_gene: TRBJ1-5
d_gene: .
v_gene: TRBV12-3/TRBV12-4
len: 15
abundance: many
CDR3nt: TGTGCCAGCAGTCCCCCGGGTGGAAAGAATCAGCCCCAGCATTTT
CDR3aa: CASSPPGGKNQPQHF

j_gene: TRBJ2-3
d_gene: .
v_gene: TRBV12-3/TRBV12-4
len: 18
abundance: .
CDR3nt: TGTGCCAGCAGTTTTGCGACGGGGTACTCTCCTAGCACAGATACGCAGTATTTT
CDR3aa: CASSFATGYSPSTDTQYF

j_gene: TRBJ2-6
d_gene: .
v_gene: TRBV7-9
len: 16
abundance: many
CDR3nt: TGTGCCAGCAGCTTAACTCAGGGAGCTGGGGCCAACGTCCTGACTTTC
CDR3aa: CASSLTQGAGANVLTF

j_gene: TRBJ1-1
d_gene: .
v_gene: TRBV2
len: 15
abundance: many
CDR3nt: TGTGCCAGCAGTACACAGGACCAGAGAAACACTGAAGCTTTCTTT
CDR3aa: CASSTQDQRNTEAFF

j_gene: TRBJ2-7
d_gene: .
v_gene: TRBV28
len: 11
abundance: many
CDR3nt: TGTGCCAGCCAAGGGGCCTACGAGCAGTACTTC
CDR3aa: CASQGAYEQYF

j_gene: TRBJ1-2
d_gene: .
v_gene: TRBV3-1
len: 14
abundance: many
CDR3nt: TGTGCCAGCAGCCAAGGGGTGACAGGCGCCGGCTACACCTTC
CDR3aa: CASSQGVTGAGYTF

j_gene: TRBJ1-5
d_gene: .
v_gene: TRBV18
len: 14
abundance: many
CDR3nt: TGTGCCAGCTCACCCCAGGGGTTGGGACAGCCCCAGCATTTT
CDR3aa: CASSPQGLGQPQHF

j_gene: TRBJ2-3
d_gene: TRBD2
v_gene: TRBV20-1
len: 15
abundance: few
CDR3nt: TGCAGTGCTGATGAATTAGCGGGAGGCACAGATACGCAGTATTTT
CDR3aa: CSADELAGGTDTQYF

j_gene: TRBJ1-2
d_gene: .
v_gene: TRBV2
len: 14
abundance: few
CDR3nt: TGTGCCAGCAGTGAAGCTCAGAGGAACTATGGCTACACCTTC
CDR3aa: CASSEAQRNYGYTF

j_gene: TRBJ2-2
d_gene: TRBD2
v_gene: TRBV28
len: 15
abundance: many
CDR3nt: TGTGCCAGCACCCCGGGGGGGCCGAACACCGGGGAGCTGTTTTTT
CDR3aa: CASTPGGPNTGELFF

j_gene: TRBJ2-2
d_gene: .
v_gene: TRBV20-1
len: 14
abundance: .
CDR3nt: TGCAGTGCTAGGGGACTCCGAAGCACCGGGGAGCTGTTTTTT
CDR3aa: CSARGLRSTGELFF

j_gene: TRBJ2-1
d_gene: TRBD2
v_gene: TRBV7-6
len: 17
abundance: many
CDR3nt: TGTGCCAGCAGCCCCCAACAAGGAGCGGGAGGGCTCGGTGAGCAGTTCTTC
CDR3aa: CASSPQQGAGGLGEQFF

j_gene: TRBJ1-1
d_gene: TRBD1
v_gene: TRBV15
len: 15
abundance: many
CDR3nt: TGTGCCACCAGCAGAGAGAACAGGGGATCTGCTGAAGCTTTCTTT
CDR3aa: CATSRENRGSAEAFF

j_gene: TRBJ2-5
d_gene: .
v_gene: TRBV11-1
len: 15
abundance: many
CDR3nt: TGTGCCAGCAGCTTTGGGGGGCTTTTACCAGAGACCCAGTACTTC
CDR3aa: CASSFGGLLPETQYF

j_gene: TRBJ1-5
d_gene: TRBD1
v_gene: TRBV19
len: 15
abundance: few
CDR3nt: TGTGCCAGTAGTGCCAGCGGGACAGGGAATCAGCCCCAGCATTTT
CDR3aa: CASSASGTGNQPQHF

j_gene: TRBJ2-5
d_gene: .
v_gene: TRBV20-1
len: 16
abundance: .
CDR3nt: TGCAGTGCTAATCCTAGGGGGAGGCCGTACCAAGAGACCCAGTACTTC
CDR3aa: CSANPRGRPYQETQYF

j_gene: TRBJ2-3
d_gene: .
v_gene: TRBV11-3
len: 16
abundance: many
CDR3nt: TGTGCCAGCAGCTTAATGGGCGGTCGGCTGTCAGATACGCAGTATTTT
CDR3aa: CASSLMGGRLSDTQYF

j_gene: TRBJ1-5
d_gene: TRBD1
v_gene: TRBV11-2
len: 18
abundance: many
CDR3nt: TGTGCCAGCAGCTTAGATAGTCCCGACAGGGGGCTTGGTCAGCCCCAGCATTTT
CDR3aa: CASSLDSPDRGLGQPQHF

j_gene: TRBJ2-1
d_gene: .
v_gene: TRBV7-3
len: 12
abundance: few
CDR3nt: TGTGCCAGCAGCCTAAGGCAGGGGCACCAGTTCTTC
CDR3aa: CASSLRQGHQFF

j_gene: TRBJ2-2
d_gene: .
v_gene: TRBV24-1
len: 13
abundance: many
CDR3nt: TGTGCCACCAGTGGTGTGAACACCGGGGAGCTGTTTTTT
CDR3aa: CATSGVNTGELFF

j_gene: TRBJ2-7
d_gene: TRBD1
v_gene: TRBV20-1
len: 16
abundance: few
CDR3nt: TGCAGTGCTAGAGCCACAGGGGGCCGTGTGTCCTACGAGCAGTACTTC
CDR3aa: CSARATGGRVSYEQYF

j_gene: TRBJ2-1
d_gene: .
v_gene: TRBV5-1
len: 11
abundance: .
CDR3nt: TGCGCCACGAGCCTCGGCGGTGAGCAGTTCTTC
CDR3aa: CATSLGGEQFF

j_gene: TRBJ1-2
d_gene: TRBD1
v_gene: TRBV7-9
len: 15
abundance: many
CDR3nt: TGTGCCAGCAGCTTAGCGTACCCGGGACAGGGTGGCTACACCTTC
CDR3aa: CASSLAYPGQGGYTF

j_gene: TRBJ2-2
d_gene: TRBD2
v_gene: TRBV6-6
len: 16
abundance: many
CDR3nt: TGTGCCAGCAGTTACATGGGAGGGTCGGACACCGGGGAGCTGTTTTTT
CDR3aa: CASSYMGGSDTGELFF

j_gene: TRBJ2-7
d_gene: .
v_gene: TRBV11-2
len: 13
abundance: few
CDR3nt: TGTGCCAGCAGCTTAGCAGGGTACAACGAGCAGTACTTC
CDR3aa: CASSLAGYNEQYF

j_gene: TRBJ2-1
d_gene: .
v_gene: TRBV6-5
len: 14
abundance: many
CDR3nt: TGTGCCAGCAGTTACGACAACTCCTACAATGAGCAGTTCTTC
CDR3aa: CASSYDNSYNEQFF

j_gene: TRBJ2-4
d_gene: .
v_gene: TRBV7-2
len: 12
abundance: many
CDR3nt: TGTGCCAGCAGCTTAGATGATAACATTCAGTACTTC
CDR3aa: CASSLDDNIQYF

j_gene: TRBJ2-2
d_gene: TRBD2
v_gene: TRBV20-1
len: 14
abundance: .
CDR3nt: TGCAGTGCTAGAAGCGGGAGAGGCACCGGGGAGCTGTTTTTT
CDR3aa: CSARSGRGTGELFF